Following are 14 T cell receptor beta chains from one sample sequenced in a study of blood T cell repertoires in COVID-19. This table comes from immunoSEQ multiplex PCR, and its TCRdb copy is limited to in-frame clones, with some not included. The data show roughly 250,000 clones, around 88% seen once. The sample comprised peripheral blood. The receptor set was obtained from a man aged 40-49 years with active or convalescent COVID-19.

This clone was picked up a small number of times. The chain is built from TRBV24-1 and TRBJ1-1; D ambiguous. Per germline, CDR1 KGHDR and CDR2 SFDVKD. Trimming left V 5 bases short and J 5 bases short, with 11 bases between. This CDR3 is 13 amino acids long. This CDR3 is CATSAHSGTEAFF. The CDR3 DNA reads as TGTGCCACCAGTGCACACTCGGGAACTGAAGCTTTCTTT.

This chain joins TRBV4-2 and TRBJ2-7; 8 nucleotides match TRBD2. The germline V gene encodes CDR1 LGHNA and CDR2 YNFKEQ. This CDR3 contains 13 residues. J gave up 5 bases and V 1 base, and 1 base lay outside the gene matches. As DNA, the CDR3 is TGTGCCAGCAGCCAAGGAGCGGGGGACGAGCAGTACTTC. Amino acid sequence: CASSQGAGDEQYF.

The rearrangement joins TRBV4-1 to TRBJ1-2; TRBD1 matches at 7 bases. There are 15 residues in the CDR3. Trimming removed 3 bases from V and 7 bases from J; junction bases left unmatched: 11. Germline CDR1 and CDR2: MGHRA and YSYEKL. Written as DNA, the CDR3 is TGCGCCAGCAGCCACGAGACAGGGTCTCTATCTGGCTACACCTTC. It translates to CASSHETGSLSGYTF.

The gene calls are TRBV9 and TRBJ1-3; D remains unclear. CDR1 and CDR2 from the germline V gene are SGDLS and YYNGEE. The ends were cut back, 3 bases at V and 6 bases at J, with 7 bases in the middle. This CDR3 is built from 12 residues. The CDR3 region has the DNA TGTGCCAGCAGCGGGGCAAAAAACACCATATATTTT. Amino acids: CASSGAKNTIYF.

CDR3 bases: TGTGCCATCAGTACACACAGGGGCCCTGGGGCCAACGTCCTGACTTTC. The encoded protein is CAISTHRGPGANVLTF. This chain links TRBV10-3 with TRBJ2-6; 7 bases fit TRBD1. V was pared by 5 bases and J by 2 bases, with 6 bases of the junction left unmatched. Germline loops: CDR1 ENHRY, CDR2 SYGVKD. CDR3 length equals 16 residues.

The J gene is TRBJ2-5, the V gene TRBV3-1 (or the pseudogene TRBV3-2); 10 nucleotides agree with TRBD1. Germline V CDR1 and CDR2: LGHDT, YNNKEL (reference sequence). Trimming took 4 bases from V and 5 from J; bases not matched to a gene: 10. The CDR3 covers 16 residues. The CDR3 is CASSRATGGARETQYF. For the CDR3, the DNA is TGTGCCAGCAGCCGGGCGACAGGGGGCGCGAGGGAGACCCAGTACTTC.

This clone has a handful of counts. The V call is TRBV5-1, the J call TRBJ2-3; possible D gene TRBD1, 5 bases. Trimming stripped 4 bases from V and 1 base from J, with 13 bases between. This CDR3 region has 15 residues. Germline CDR1 and CDR2: SGHRS and YFSETQ. CDR3: CASSQGTEGTDTQYF. DNA of the CDR3: TGCGCCAGCAGCCAGGGCACAGAGGGCACAGATACGCAGTATTTT.

This chain joins TRBV10-3 and TRBJ1-1; tentative D call: TRBD1 (5 bases). CDR1 ENHRY and CDR2 SYGVKD come from the germline V gene. This CDR3 has 13 residues. Trimming stripped 6 bases from V and 3 bases from J, with 11 bases between. For the CDR3, the DNA is TGTGCCATCAGCCAGGGCGGAGACACTGAAGCTTTCTTT. It yields the protein CAISQGGDTEAFF.

The chain couples TRBV5-6 to TRBJ2-7; weak D call: TRBD2 (5 bases). The CDR3 length is 14 residues. In germline, CDR1 is SGHDT, CDR2 YYEEEE. The V end lost 4 bases, the J end lost 0 bases, and 11 bases lay between the germline ends. The CDR3 region is CASSKAEGSYEQYF. The CDR3 DNA reads TGTGCCAGCAGCAAGGCAGAGGGCTCCTACGAGCAGTACTTC.

The V and J genes are TRBV29-1 and TRBJ2-1, with TRBD1 identical over 7 bases. Germline assignment: CDR1 SQVTM and CDR2 ANQGSEA. The CDR3 runs to 13 residues. The V segment lost 6 bases and the J segment 6 bases; nucleotides outside the gene matches: 8. The CDR3 is CSVGQSSGNEQFF. CDR3 DNA: TGCAGCGTGGGACAGTCCTCGGGCAATGAGCAGTTCTTC.

This sequence joins TRBV29-1 and TRBJ1-1; D unclear. The V end was cut by 1 base, the J end by 4 bases, with 7 bases between. This CDR3 has 12 residues. Germline assignment: CDR1 SQVTM and CDR2 ANQGSEA. The CDR3 DNA is TGCAGCGTTGAAGGGGGAGGCACTGAAGCTTTCTTT. Its protein is CSVEGGGTEAFF.

As to this clone: The identical CDR3 is also encoded by other nucleotide sequences in the sample. The V call is TRBV18, the J call TRBJ2-3; the D is unclear. The CDR3 consists of 15 residues. Trimming removed 3 bases from V and 0 bases from J, with 10 bases in between. CDR1 is KGHSH and CDR2 is LQKENI in the germline V gene. Here the CDR3 DNA reads TGTGCCAGCTCACCGGCCGGGTCTAGCACAGATACGCAGTATTTT. As protein: CASSPAGSSTDTQYF.

This clone was seen once. V and J are TRBV7-2 and TRBJ2-7, with 8 bases fitting TRBD1. In germline, CDR1 is SGHTA, CDR2 FQGNSA. The CDR3 runs 13 residues. V lost 3 bases, J lost 6 bases, and 4 bases stayed unmatched. The CDR3, as DNA: TGTGCCAGCAGCTTTTTGGACAGGGCCGAGCAGTACTTC. Residues: CASSFLDRAEQYF.

This chain connects TRBV13 to TRBJ1-3; weak D call: TRBD1 (6 bases). The germline CDR1 and CDR2 sequences are PRHDT and FYEKMQ (reference sequence). Between the trimmed V and J ends, which lost 7 bases and 4 bases, there was a span of 17 bases. This CDR3 is built from 15 residues. CDR3 sequence: CASTPPAGEGNTIYF. The CDR3 DNA sequence: TGTGCCAGCACCCCCCCCGCAGGGGAAGGAAACACCATATATTTT.